This T cell receptor beta chain was captured in a study of CD8+ T cells in alopecia areata. Study-wide context: It was oral tofacitinib, at 5 to 10 mg twice daily, that treated patients received. A 6-month off-drug phase came after tofacitinib, which had lasted 6 to 18 months.

Samples from alopecia areata patients were lesional scalp punch biopsies and peripheral blood. Sorting separated CD4+ and CD8+ T cells out of PBMCs. CDR3 length equals 17 residues. Germline V gene data show CDR1 as LGHNA and CDR2 as YNFKEQ. Trimming cost V 0 bases and J 1 base; bases outside gene matches: 5. Investigators isolated RNA and reverse transcribed it into cDNA to act as the sequencing template. TCRdb's table, derived via immunoSEQ multiplex PCR, lists solely in-frame clones and lacks some. Of hundreds of thousands of clones listed, more than 45% are singletons. The rearrangement joins TRBV4-2 to TRBJ2-3; 9 positions match TRBD2. The sequence derives from a human donor with alopecia areata. Sequencing used CD4+ T cells sorted from blood, obtained at week 0. The CDR3 here is CASSQDLQRGGTDTQYF. In nucleotides, the CDR3 is TGTGCCAGCAGCCAAGATCTCCAGCGGGGGGGCACAGATACGCAGTATTTT.